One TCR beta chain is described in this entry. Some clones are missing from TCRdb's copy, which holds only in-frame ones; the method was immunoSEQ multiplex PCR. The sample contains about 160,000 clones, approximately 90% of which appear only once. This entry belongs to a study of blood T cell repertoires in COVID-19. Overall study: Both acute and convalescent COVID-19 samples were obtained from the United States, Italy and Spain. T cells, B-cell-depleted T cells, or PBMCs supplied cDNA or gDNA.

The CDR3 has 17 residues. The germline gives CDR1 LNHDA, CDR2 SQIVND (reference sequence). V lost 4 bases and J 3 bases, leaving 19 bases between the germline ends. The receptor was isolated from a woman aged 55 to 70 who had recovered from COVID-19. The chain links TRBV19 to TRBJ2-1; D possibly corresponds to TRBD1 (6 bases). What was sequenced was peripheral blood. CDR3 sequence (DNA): TGTGCCAGTAGTAAAGCTTCGACAGGACGGGGCTACAATGAGCAGTTCTTC. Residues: CASSKASTGRGYNEQFF.